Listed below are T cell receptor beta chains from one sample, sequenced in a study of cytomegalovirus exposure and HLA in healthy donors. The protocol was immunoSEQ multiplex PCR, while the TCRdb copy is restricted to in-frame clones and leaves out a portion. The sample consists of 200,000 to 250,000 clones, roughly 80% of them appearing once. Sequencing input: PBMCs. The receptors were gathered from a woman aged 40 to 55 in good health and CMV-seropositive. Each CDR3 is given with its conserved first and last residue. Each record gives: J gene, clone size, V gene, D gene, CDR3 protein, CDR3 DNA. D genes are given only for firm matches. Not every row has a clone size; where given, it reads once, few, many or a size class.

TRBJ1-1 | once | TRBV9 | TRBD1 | CASSPPPTGSTEAFF | TGTGCCAGCAGCCCCCCCCCGACAGGGAGTACTGAAGCTTTCTTT
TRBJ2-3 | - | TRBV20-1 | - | CSARVANTQYF | TGCAGTGCTAGAGTGGCAAATACGCAGTATTTT
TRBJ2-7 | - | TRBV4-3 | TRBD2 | CASSQGLAGGPTGEQYF | TGCGCCAGCAGCCAAGGCCTAGCGGGAGGGCCGACCGGCGAGCAGTACTTC
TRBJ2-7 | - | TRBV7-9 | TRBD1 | CASSFPDRGGYEQYF | TGTGCCAGCAGCTTCCCAGACAGGGGGGGATACGAGCAGTACTTC
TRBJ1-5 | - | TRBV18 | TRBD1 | CASSPDRDQPQHF | TGTGCCAGCTCACCCGACAGGGATCAGCCCCAGCATTTT
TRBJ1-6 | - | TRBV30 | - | CAWSGVLLSNSPLHF | TGTGCCTGGAGCGGGGTCCTGCTCAGCAATTCACCCCTCCACTTT
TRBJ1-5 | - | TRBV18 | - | CASSPGSGNQPQHF | TGTGCCAGCTCACCGGGGAGCGGCAATCAGCCCCAGCATTTT
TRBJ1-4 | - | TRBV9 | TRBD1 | CASSPHGTGNEKLFF | TGTGCCAGCAGCCCCCACGGGACAGGGAATGAAAAACTGTTTTTT
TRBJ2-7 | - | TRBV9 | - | CASSVGVRGDEQYF | TGTGCCAGCAGCGTAGGTGTCAGGGGCGACGAGCAGTACTTC
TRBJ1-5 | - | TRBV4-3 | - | CASSQVGQPNQPQHF | TGCGCCAGCAGCCAAGTAGGACAGCCTAATCAGCCCCAGCATTTT
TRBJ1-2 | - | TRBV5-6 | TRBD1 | CASSSPGQGNYGYTF | TGTGCCAGCAGCTCTCCGGGACAGGGGAACTATGGCTACACCTTC
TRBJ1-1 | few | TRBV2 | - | CASRSFRGGKNTEAFF | TGTGCCAGCAGATCGTTCAGGGGAGGGAAGAACACTGAAGCTTTCTTT
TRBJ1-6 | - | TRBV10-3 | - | CAISEEGSYNSPLHF | TGTGCCATCAGTGAGGAGGGCTCCTATAATTCACCCCTCCACTTT
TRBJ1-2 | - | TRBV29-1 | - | CSVEENRAHTF | TGCAGCGTTGAAGAAAACAGAGCTCACACCTTC
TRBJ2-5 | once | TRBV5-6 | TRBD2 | CASSYLSSGGNIYQETQYF | TGTGCCAGCAGTTACCTCTCTAGCGGGGGGAACATATACCAAGAGACCCAGTACTTC
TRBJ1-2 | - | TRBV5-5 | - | CASSWGGDGGYTF | TGTGCCAGCAGCTGGGGGGGGGACGGTGGCTACACCTTC
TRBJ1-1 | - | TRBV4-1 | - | CASSQSSRGAGLEAFF | TGCGCCAGCAGCCAAAGTTCTCGGGGTGCGGGCCTTGAAGCTTTCTTT
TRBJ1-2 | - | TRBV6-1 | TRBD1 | CASRADGTVYGYTF | TGTGCCAGCAGAGCCGACGGGACAGTCTATGGCTACACCTTC
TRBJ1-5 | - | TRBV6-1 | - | CASSEGAGGGNQPQHF | TGTGCCAGCAGTGAAGGGGCAGGCGGCGGGAATCAGCCCCAGCATTTT
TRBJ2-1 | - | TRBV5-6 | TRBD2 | CASSFLSSGGGEQFF | TGTGCCAGCAGCTTTTTGTCTAGCGGGGGAGGTGAGCAGTTCTTC
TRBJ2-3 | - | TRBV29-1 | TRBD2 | CSVGLAGGKQYF | TGCAGCGTTGGACTAGCGGGGGGCAAGCAGTATTTT
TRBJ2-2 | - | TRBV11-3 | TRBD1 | CASSSDRAGELFF | TGTGCCAGCAGTTCCGACAGGGCCGGGGAGCTGTTTTTT
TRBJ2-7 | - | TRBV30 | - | CAWSYRQGREQYF | TGTGCCTGGAGTTACCGACAGGGGCGGGAGCAATACTTC
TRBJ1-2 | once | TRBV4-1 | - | CASSQESGNYGYTF | TGCGCCAGCAGCCAAGAATCAGGGAACTATGGCTACACCTTC
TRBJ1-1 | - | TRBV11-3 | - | CASSLVERRQAFF | TGTGCCAGCAGCTTAGTCGAGCGAAGACAAGCTTTCTTT
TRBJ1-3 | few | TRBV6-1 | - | CASIISGNTIYF | TGTGCCAGCATCATCTCTGGAAACACCATATATTTT
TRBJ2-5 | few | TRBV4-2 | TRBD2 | CASSQSIAGGPETQYF | TGTGCCAGCAGCCAATCTATAGCGGGAGGGCCTGAGACCCAGTACTTC
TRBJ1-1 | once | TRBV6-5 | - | CASSRRDSRGTEAFF | TGTGCCAGCAGTCGGAGGGACTCGAGGGGCACTGAAGCTTTCTTT
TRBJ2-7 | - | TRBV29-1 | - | CSIGSSYEQYF | TGCAGCATTGGCAGTTCCTACGAGCAGTACTTC
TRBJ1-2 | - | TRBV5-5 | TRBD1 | CASSPGQGPLYGYTF | TGTGCCAGCAGCCCCGGACAGGGCCCCCTTTATGGCTACACCTTC
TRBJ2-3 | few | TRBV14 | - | CASSQTRDTQYF | TGTGCCAGCAGCCAAACTAGGGATACGCAGTATTTT
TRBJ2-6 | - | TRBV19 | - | CASSTRGAGANVLTF | TGTGCCAGTAGTACCAGGGGCGCTGGGGCCAACGTCCTGACTTTC
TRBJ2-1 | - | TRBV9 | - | CASSVAQRSYNEQFF | TGTGCCAGCAGCGTAGCCCAGCGCTCCTACAATGAGCAGTTCTTC
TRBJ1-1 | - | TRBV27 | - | CASSLYAVNTEAFF | TGTGCCAGCAGTTTATATGCGGTGAACACTGAAGCTTTCTTT
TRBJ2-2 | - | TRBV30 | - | CAWSPGWAGATNTGGLFF | TGTGCCTGGAGTCCCGGCTGGGCGGGGGCAACGAACACCGGGGGGCTGTTTTTT
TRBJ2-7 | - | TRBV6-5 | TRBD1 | CASSLRDRGSYEQYF | TGTGCCAGCAGCCTCCGGGACAGGGGTTCCTACGAGCAGTACTTC
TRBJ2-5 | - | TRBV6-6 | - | CASKQGSQETQYF | TGTGCCAGCAAGCAGGGTTCCCAAGAGACCCAGTACTTC
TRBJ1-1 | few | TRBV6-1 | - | CASSDKRFMNTEAFF | TGTGCCAGCAGTGATAAACGGTTCATGAACACTGAAGCTTTCTTT
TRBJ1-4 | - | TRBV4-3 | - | CASSQEGTGSATNEKLFF | TGCGCCAGCAGCCAAGAAGGCACGGGGAGCGCAACTAATGAAAAACTGTTTTTT
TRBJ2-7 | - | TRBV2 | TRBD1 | CAGRDRVTPRRQYF | TGTGCCGGCCGGGACAGGGTCACCCCTCGGAGGCAGTACTTC
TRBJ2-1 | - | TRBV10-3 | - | CAIKVGDDEQFF | TGTGCCATCAAGGTAGGGGATGATGAGCAGTTCTTC
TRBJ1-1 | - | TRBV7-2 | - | CASSSVPNTEAFF | TGTGCCAGCAGTTCCGTTCCGAACACTGAAGCTTTCTTT
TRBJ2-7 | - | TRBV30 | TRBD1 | CAWMGQGSYEQYF | TGTGCCTGGATGGGACAGGGGAGTTACGAGCAGTACTTC
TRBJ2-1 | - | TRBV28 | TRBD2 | CASSAPIAGAIYNEQFF | TGTGCCAGCAGCGCTCCTATAGCGGGAGCGATTTACAATGAGCAGTTCTTC
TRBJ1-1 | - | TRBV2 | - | CASIRERNTEAFF | TGTGCCAGCATCCGAGAGCGGAACACTGAAGCTTTCTTT